The T cell receptor beta chain under discussion was sequenced for a study of STAT5B mutations in CD4+ large granular lymphocyte leukemia. The study, taken as a whole, reports: CD4-sorted patient repertoires seemed more clonal than healthy CD4+ repertoires.

There are a few counts of this clone. Its specificity is unknown. Controls came from buffy coats of healthy blood donors. Sequencing was performed with immunoSEQ multiplex PCR; in TCRdb, only in-frame clones are kept and a portion is missing. The sample contains 30,000 to 40,000 clones, less than 80% of which appear only once. This CDR3 has 15 residues. The germline CDR1 and CDR2 sequences are MNHEY and SMNVEV (reference sequence). Trimming removed 7 bases from V and 0 bases from J, with 10 bases in between. The TCR sequence derives from a human donor in good health. The chain employs TRBV27 and TRBJ1-6; D gene uncertain. Sequenced material: CD4+ T cells from blood buffy coats. The CDR3 region has the DNA TGTGCCAGCAAAGCAGCTAGCTCCTATAATTCACCCCTCCACTTT. Translation: CASKAASSYNSPLHF.